The 32 T cell receptor beta chains below were found in one sample sequenced in a study of control samples from healthy donors and cancer patients. Clones were sequenced by immunoSEQ multiplex PCR, and TCRdb holds only the in-frame ones, with some missing. The data hold roughly 86,000 clones, with approximately 93% observed a single time. The sample taken for sequencing was blood. These receptors all come from a woman aged 30 to 39 in good health.

The chain links TRBV5-1 to TRBJ2-1, with TRBD1 matching 7 bases. Germline V gives CDR1 SGHRS, CDR2 YFSETQ. The CDR3 extends over 14 amino acids. J gave up 3 bases and V 4 bases, and 4 bases lay outside the gene matches. The CDR3 DNA sequence: TGCGCCAGCAGCGTACAGGGGTTCTACAATGAGCAGTTCTTC. The encoded protein is CASSVQGFYNEQFF.

The chain recombines TRBV28 with TRBJ2-5, with a possible D match to TRBD1 (6 bases). The length of the CDR3 is 15 residues. Germline V gene data show CDR1 as MDHEN and CDR2 as SYDVKM. The ends were cut back, 7 bases at V and 4 bases at J, with 19 bases in the middle. CDR3 protein: CASTWAYRAGETQYF. The CDR3, as DNA: TGTGCCAGCACCTGGGCGTACAGGGCGGGAGAGACCCAGTACTTC.

The chain uses TRBV10-3 and TRBJ2-1, with unresolved D. V lost 8 bases to trimming and J lost 0 bases, with 11 bases between them. There are 14 residues in the CDR3. Germline V lookup: CDR1 ENHRY, CDR2 SYGVKD. CDR3: CAIGSSSSYNEQFF. CDR3 in DNA: TGTGCCATCGGGTCGTCTAGCTCCTACAATGAGCAGTTCTTC.

V gene TRBV3-1 (or the pseudogene TRBV3-2) combines with J gene TRBJ1-1, with D hard to call. Germline CDR1 and CDR2: LGHDT and YNNKEL (reference sequence). CDR3 length equals 14 residues. V was shortened by 1 base and J by 1 base, with 7 bases between the two germline ends. The CDR3 region is CASSQGAQNTEAFF. CDR3 nucleotides: TGTGCCAGCAGCCAAGGAGCCCAGAACACTGAAGCTTTCTTT.

This chain uses TRBV5-1 with TRBJ2-7; unclear D gene. Trimming left V 1 base short and J 2 bases short, with 10 bases between. CDR1 is SGHRS and CDR2 is YFSETQ in the germline V gene. This CDR3 is built from 14 residues. This chain's CDR3 is CASSLYQQAYEQYF. The CDR3 region has the DNA TGCGCCAGCAGCTTGTACCAGCAAGCCTACGAGCAGTACTTC.

The chain recombines TRBV6-5 with TRBJ1-1, with D perhaps TRBD1 (5 bases). The length of the CDR3 is 15 residues. CDR1 MNHEY and CDR2 SVGAGI come from the germline V gene. Trimming shortened V by 2 bases and J by 6 bases, and 16 bases separated the two germline ends. The CDR3 nucleotides are TGTGCCAGCAGTTACAACGGGGCCGGGAGGGCTGAAGCTTTCTTT. Encoded protein: CASSYNGAGRAEAFF.

This rearrangement joins TRBV19 to TRBJ1-2; the D is unclear. The CDR3 has 13 amino acids. V lost 5 bases and J 4 bases, leaving 11 bases between the germline ends. Germline V gene sequence: CDR1 LNHDA, CDR2 SQIVND (reference sequence). For the CDR3, the DNA is TGTGCCAGTAGTCTTGGCGGGTTCTATGGCTACACCTTC. Translation: CASSLGGFYGYTF.

V usage is TRBV6-4 and J usage is TRBJ1-5; the D is unclear. Trimming stripped 2 bases from V and 3 bases from J, with 20 bases between. The CDR3 runs 18 residues. CDR1 and CDR2 from the germline V gene are MRHNA and SNTAGT. Here the CDR3 reads CASSDGRQVGFNNQPQHF. The CDR3 DNA is TGTGCCAGCAGTGACGGTCGGCAGGTAGGTTTTAACAATCAGCCCCAGCATTTT.

The rearrangement links TRBV30 to TRBJ2-2; TRBD1 matches 8 bases. J lost 6 bases, V lost 3 bases, and 9 bases had no gene match. The V gene's germline CDR1 is GTSNPN and CDR2 SVGIG (reference sequence). CDR3 size: 15 residues. The CDR3 bases are TGTGCCTGGAGATTTAGGACAGGGATCTCCGGGGAGCTGTTTTTT. This sequence encodes CAWRFRTGISGELFF.

V and J are TRBV5-1 and TRBJ1-3; weak D call: TRBD1 (5 bases). Between the trimmed V and J ends, which lost 4 bases and 3 bases, there was a span of 11 bases. The CDR3 covers 14 residues. From germline, CDR1 is SGHRS and CDR2 YFSETQ. CDR3 DNA sequence: TGCGCCAGCAGCCTTGGGGACGTTGGAAACACCATATATTTT. It codes for CASSLGDVGNTIYF.

The chain uses TRBV19 and TRBJ1-5, with D unclear. Trimming took 3 bases from V and 3 from J, leaving 6 bases between them. This CDR3 has 13 amino acids. The germline gives CDR1 LNHDA, CDR2 SQIVND (reference sequence). The DNA for the CDR3 is TGTGCCAGTAGTATCCTCCTCAATCAGCCCCAGCATTTT. The encoded protein is CASSILLNQPQHF.

This chain links TRBV4-1 with TRBJ1-6; maybe TRBD1 (6 bases). The V end was cut by 3 bases, the J end by 9 bases, with 12 bases between. Looked up from germline, CDR1 is MGHRA and CDR2 is YSYEKL. This CDR3 comprises 14 residues. The CDR3 spells CASSHAGQGSPLHF. DNA for the CDR3: TGCGCCAGCAGCCATGCGGGACAAGGTTCACCCCTCCACTTT.

This clone has just one count. The CDR3: CASSPDRVRSPLHF. CDR3 nucleotide sequence: TGTGCCAGCAGCCCGGACAGGGTGCGTTCACCCCTCCACTTT. The chain is built from TRBV11-3 and TRBJ1-6, with TRBD1 identical over 8 bases. Germline V lookup: CDR1 SGHNT, CDR2 YENEEA. V gave up 5 bases and J gave up 9 bases; unmatched junction bases: 6. There are 14 residues in the CDR3.

The V and J genes are TRBV18 and TRBJ2-1; tentative D call: TRBD2 (6 bases). Trimming pared 0 bases from V and 4 bases from J, leaving 10 bases between. CDR1 and CDR2 from the germline V gene are KGHSH and LQKENI. This CDR3 region has 15 residues. Written as DNA, the CDR3 is TGTGCCAGCTCACCACCGGGGGGACCTTACAATGAGCAGTTCTTC. Amino acids: CASSPPGGPYNEQFF.

J is TRBJ1-1 and V is TRBV5-1; the D gene is possibly TRBD1 (5 bases). V lost 4 bases and J lost 0, with 10 bases in between. The CDR3 runs 14 residues. Per the germline V gene, CDR1 is SGHRS and CDR2 is YFSETQ. CDR3 protein: CASSGRGLNTEAFF. CDR3 DNA: TGCGCCAGCAGCGGCCGGGGGTTGAACACTGAAGCTTTCTTT.

The DNA of the CDR3 is TGTGCCAGCAGCCAAGAGTGGAGGGACTACGAGCAGTACTTC. It encodes CASSQEWRDYEQYF. The chain links TRBV4-2 to TRBJ2-7; the D gene is possibly TRBD2 (6 bases). V was trimmed by 0 bases and J by 3 bases, leaving 9 bases between them. Germline assignment: CDR1 LGHNA and CDR2 YNFKEQ. The CDR3 has 14 amino acids.

This clone was observed a few times. The chain recombines TRBV5-1 with TRBJ2-3; 8 bases are a match to TRBD1. This CDR3 contains 14 residues. Trimming at V came to 1 base and at J to 5 bases, leaving 3 bases not matched to a gene. CDR1 and CDR2 (germline): SGHRS, YFSETQ. The CDR3 loop is CASSLTQGGDTQYF. Here the CDR3 DNA reads TGCGCCAGCAGCTTGACACAGGGGGGAGATACGCAGTATTTT.

The chain employs TRBV4-1 and TRBJ2-3, with D unclear. The CDR3 is made up of 16 amino acids. Looked up from germline, CDR1 is MGHRA and CDR2 is YSYEKL. Trimming removed 1 base from V and 0 bases from J, with 11 bases in between. CDR3: CASSQVAFTSTDTQYF. The CDR3 nucleotides are TGCGCCAGCAGCCAAGTGGCTTTTACTAGCACAGATACGCAGTATTTT.

The rearrangement joins TRBV10-3 to TRBJ1-2; D gene uncertain. CDR3 length equals 13 residues. Germline CDR1 ENHRY, CDR2 SYGVKD. V lost 4 bases and J 4 bases, leaving 10 bases between the germline ends. CDR3 in DNA: TGTGCCATCAGTGGACGGGCGACCTATGGCTACACCTTC. It yields the protein CAISGRATYGYTF.

The chain combines TRBV6-5 with TRBJ2-7; 10 nucleotides line up with TRBD1. Germline loops: CDR1 MNHEY, CDR2 SVGAGI. The J segment lost 2 bases and the V segment lost 2 bases, leaving 6 bases of the junction unmatched. The CDR3 totals 16 residues. The CDR3 DNA sequence: TGTGCCAGCAGTTACGGGGCCGGGACAGGGGCCTACGAGCAGTACTTC. It translates to CASSYGAGTGAYEQYF.

Regarding this clone: At the DNA level, this CDR3 is encoded by other sequences in the same sample as well. V is TRBV29-1 and J is TRBJ1-3; D perhaps matches TRBD1 (5 bases). The V gene lost 4 bases and the J gene lost 0 bases, with 13 bases spanning the gap. Germline V lookup: CDR1 SQVTM, CDR2 ANQGSEA. This CDR3 is built from 15 residues. The CDR3 region is CSVAGTVSSGNTIYF. The CDR3 DNA is TGCAGCGTTGCGGGGACGGTAAGCTCTGGAAACACCATATATTTT.

The chain joins TRBV19 to TRBJ2-5, with 7 nucleotides matching TRBD2. The V gene's germline CDR1 is LNHDA and CDR2 SQIVND (reference sequence). This CDR3 has 14 residues. Unmatched junction bases numbered 3, after V lost 4 bases and J lost 1 base. The CDR3 DNA reads TGTGCCAGTAGTACGGCGGGGGTCCAAGAGACCCAGTACTTC. Protein sequence: CASSTAGVQETQYF. Looking up the rest from reference TRBV19 and TRBJ2-5 gives the full variable domain: DGGITQSPKYLFRKEGQNVTLSCEQNLNHDAMYWYRQDPGQGLRLIYYSQIVNDFQKGDIAEGYSVSREKKESFPLTVTSAQKNPTAFYLCASSTAGVQETQYFGPGTRLLVL.

The table lists this clone with a few counts. V gene TRBV4-2 combines with J gene TRBJ2-3; D is unresolved. V gave up 0 bases and J gave up 3 bases, with 13 bases separating them. CDR1 and CDR2 (germline): LGHNA, YNFKEQ. The CDR3 consists of 16 residues. The CDR3 region is CASSQERTGATDTQYF. The CDR3 DNA reads as TGTGCCAGCAGCCAAGAAAGGACCGGAGCAACAGATACGCAGTATTTT.

CDR3 in amino acids: CASSQGPGSTDTQYF. The CDR3 coding sequence is TGTGCCAGCAGCCAAGGCCCAGGGAGCACAGATACGCAGTATTTT. The chain combines TRBV3-1 (or the pseudogene TRBV3-2) with TRBJ2-3; weak D call: TRBD1 (5 bases). V lost 1 base and J 0 bases, leaving 8 bases between the germline ends. Germline-derived CDR1 and CDR2 are LGHDT and YNNKEL (reference sequence). The CDR3 spans 15 residues.

The chain carries TRBV20-1 and TRBJ1-3; D gene uncertain. The CDR3 loop spans 14 amino acids. The germline V gene has CDR1 DFQATT and CDR2 SNEGSKA (reference sequence). V gave up 3 bases and J gave up 0 bases, with 9 bases separating them. CDR3 loop: CSASAASSGNTIYF. The CDR3 DNA reads as TGCAGTGCTAGTGCGGCGAGCTCTGGAAACACCATATATTTT.

The gene calls are TRBV7-9 and TRBJ2-5, with D uncertain. V lost 5 bases to trimming and J lost 4 bases, with 14 bases between them. This CDR3 spans 14 amino acids. Looked up from germline, CDR1 is SEHNR and CDR2 is FQNEAQ (reference sequence). In DNA form, the CDR3 reads TGTGCCAGCAGCCCCCAGATGAAAGGAGAGACCCAGTACTTC. The encoded protein is CASSPQMKGETQYF.

The rearrangement links TRBV5-8 to TRBJ1-4, with D perhaps matching TRBD1 (5 bases). CDR3 size: 15 residues. V was clipped by 2 bases and J by 0 bases, with 8 bases between them. Germline lookup yields CDR1 SGHTS and CDR2 YDEGEE. CDR3 region: CASSLRGATNEKLFF. The CDR3 DNA sequence: TGTGCCAGCAGCTTACGGGGGGCAACTAATGAAAAACTGTTTTTT.

The V gene is TRBV19, the J gene TRBJ2-7; 7 bases match TRBD2. Trimming cost V 6 bases and J 2 bases; bases outside gene matches: 7. CDR3 length: 14 residues. CDR1 and CDR2 (germline): LNHDA, SQIVND (reference sequence). The CDR3 region has the DNA TGTGCCAGTAGCCCACTAGCGACAGCCTACGAGCAGTACTTC. Its translation: CASSPLATAYEQYF.

The chain combines TRBV7-6 with TRBJ2-1; 8 bases match TRBD2. Germline CDR1 reads SGHVS; CDR2 reads FNYEAQ. CDR3 length: 16 amino acids. V was pared by 0 bases and J by 2 bases, with 3 bases of the junction left unmatched. DNA of the CDR3: TGTGCCAGCAGCTTAGCGGTTAGCGGGGCCTACAATGAGCAGTTCTTC. Amino acid sequence: CASSLAVSGAYNEQFF.

The chain links TRBV30 to TRBJ2-6; 8 bases agree with TRBD1. V was clipped by 3 bases and J by 2 bases; unmatched bases: 15. Germline lookup yields CDR1 GTSNPN and CDR2 SVGIG (reference sequence). The CDR3 loop spans 19 amino acids. The CDR3 here is CAWRNPTGVVVAGANVLTF. CDR3 nucleotide sequence: TGTGCCTGGAGAAACCCGACAGGGGTGGTAGTTGCTGGGGCCAACGTCCTGACTTTC.

The V and J genes are TRBV19 and TRBJ1-1; 9 bases align to TRBD1. CDR3 size: 15 residues. CDR1 and CDR2 from the germline V gene are LNHDA and SQIVND (reference sequence). The chain's CDR3 is CASLPRTGVSTEAFF. The CDR3 bases are TGTGCTTCTCTCCCTCGGACAGGGGTGAGCACTGAAGCTTTCTTT.

This clone appeared once. V is TRBV3-1 (or the pseudogene TRBV3-2) and J is TRBJ1-1; D unresolved. The CDR3 length is 13 residues. Germline-derived CDR1 and CDR2 are LGHDT and YNNKEL (reference sequence). Trimming took 5 bases from V and 1 from J, leaving 8 bases between them. For the CDR3, the DNA is TGTGCCAGCAGCTTTGGGAGGAACACTGAAGCTTTCTTT. This translates into CASSFGRNTEAFF.